The T cell receptor (beta chain) described here comes from a study of TIL therapy for anti-PD-1-resistant metastatic lung cancer. The germline V gene encodes CDR1 MNHNY and CDR2 SVGAGI (reference sequence). V shed 0 bases and J 6 bases; nucleotides not matched to a gene: 7. This CDR3 region has 15 residues. This was the immunoSEQ v3 assay. Survey-level samples got 1.5 million to 2.5 million read pairs; deep-level samples got roughly 5-6.5 million. The repertoire was sequenced with immunoSEQ multiplex PCR; TCRdb's copy has only in-frame clones and lacks some. The data hold tens of thousands of clones, with less than 75% observed a single time. This sample's time point: pre-treatment sample, taken before nivolumab and TIL therapy. Points on this clone: Its antigen is as yet unknown.

General study results and limits: After infusion, TIL clonotypes partly replaced peripheral T cells and declined over months. Treatment-naive, never-smoker and oncogene-addicted patients were overrepresented in this highly selected cohort.

The source is a person aged 30 to 80 with non-small cell lung cancer. The sequencing here drew on blood, taken at baseline. This chain links TRBV6-6 with TRBJ2-7; 8 nucleotides align to TRBD1. The CDR3 DNA sequence: TGTGCCAGCAGTTACTCGTGGACAGGGACAGCCGAGCAGTACTTC. This codes for CASSYSWTGTAEQYF.